This is a list of T cell receptor beta chains from one sample in a study of OX40 agonist ivuxolimab in advanced cancers. The repertoire was sequenced with immunoSEQ multiplex PCR; TCRdb's copy has only in-frame clones and lacks some. Found here are tens of thousands of clones, more than 75% of them singletons; the top ten hold roughly 27%. Sequences were derived from CD4+ or CD8+ T cells sorted from blood, sampled in a trial of the OX40 agonist ivuxolimab. The origin of the receptors is an adult with an advanced solid tumor such as melanoma, head and neck, liver or kidney cancer. The CDR3 runs from the conserved cysteine through the conserved F or W. Fields, in order: J gene, D gene, V gene, clone size, CDR3 DNA, CDR3 protein. The D gene is left open where the match is weak. Size is omitted from some rows. Given values are once, few, many or a class for expanded clones.

J gene: TRBJ2-5
D gene: -
V gene: TRBV19
clone size: -
CDR3 DNA: TGTGCCAGTAGGCGACGGGGTATGGAGACCCAGTACTTC
CDR3 protein: CASRRRGMETQYF

J gene: TRBJ1-3
D gene: -
V gene: TRBV9
clone size: -
CDR3 DNA: TGTGCCAGCAGCGAGGGGACACCTGCCCACTCTGGAAACACCATATATTTT
CDR3 protein: CASSEGTPAHSGNTIYF

J gene: TRBJ2-7
D gene: -
V gene: TRBV7-9
clone size: -
CDR3 DNA: TGTGCCAGCAGGTGGATGTCGGACGAGCAGTACTTC
CDR3 protein: CASRWMSDEQYF

J gene: TRBJ1-2
D gene: -
V gene: TRBV2
clone size: -
CDR3 DNA: TGTGCCAGCAGAACGAAGGTTAACTATGGCTACACCTTC
CDR3 protein: CASRTKVNYGYTF

J gene: TRBJ2-7
D gene: -
V gene: TRBV29-1
clone size: -
CDR3 DNA: TGCAGCGTTGAAGAAGGAGATAGGGAAACTTTCACCTACGAGCAGTACTTC
CDR3 protein: CSVEEGDRETFTYEQYF

J gene: TRBJ1-5
D gene: TRBD1
V gene: TRBV19
clone size: -
CDR3 DNA: TGTGCCAGTAGTATGGGACAGCGCAATCAGCCCCAGCATTTT
CDR3 protein: CASSMGQRNQPQHF

J gene: TRBJ1-2
D gene: -
V gene: TRBV29-1
clone size: -
CDR3 DNA: TGCAGCGTTGAAGAGGAAAACTATGGCTACACCTTC
CDR3 protein: CSVEEENYGYTF

J gene: TRBJ1-1
D gene: -
V gene: TRBV9
clone size: -
CDR3 DNA: TGTGCCAGCAGCGAGCCCAGGGAGGGGGTGAACACTGAAGCTTTCTTT
CDR3 protein: CASSEPREGVNTEAFF

J gene: TRBJ2-3
D gene: -
V gene: TRBV5-6
clone size: -
CDR3 DNA: TGTGCCAGCAGCCTAAACGCAGGGGTCATGACAGATACGCAGTATTTT
CDR3 protein: CASSLNAGVMTDTQYF

J gene: TRBJ2-3
D gene: TRBD2
V gene: TRBV10-3
clone size: once
CDR3 DNA: TGTGCCATCAGTGAGGATCCCCAGCGGGGGGACACAGATACGCAGTATTTT
CDR3 protein: CAISEDPQRGDTDTQYF

J gene: TRBJ1-4
D gene: TRBD1
V gene: TRBV10-2
clone size: -
CDR3 DNA: TGCGCCAGCAGTGAGTTCGGTGAGGGGGCGGCTAATGAAAAACTGTTTTTT
CDR3 protein: CASSEFGEGAANEKLFF

J gene: TRBJ1-6
D gene: -
V gene: TRBV10-2
clone size: medium-sized
CDR3 DNA: TGCGCCAGCAGTGAAGATGGGGCCTTATATAATTCACCCCTCCACTTT
CDR3 protein: CASSEDGALYNSPLHF

J gene: TRBJ1-6
D gene: TRBD1
V gene: TRBV7-8
clone size: -
CDR3 DNA: TGTGCCAGCAGCTGGGGACAGAGCAATTCACCCCTCCACTTT
CDR3 protein: CASSWGQSNSPLHF

J gene: TRBJ2-4
D gene: TRBD1
V gene: TRBV11-2
clone size: -
CDR3 DNA: TGTGCCAGCAGCTTAGTTGTTCGACAGGGGGGAGCCAAAAACATTCAGTACTTC
CDR3 protein: CASSLVVRQGGAKNIQYF

J gene: TRBJ2-5
D gene: TRBD1
V gene: TRBV19
clone size: -
CDR3 DNA: TGTGCCAGTAGTATCTCGACAGGGACGGTAGAGACCCAGTACTTC
CDR3 protein: CASSISTGTVETQYF

J gene: TRBJ1-5
D gene: -
V gene: TRBV29-1
clone size: once
CDR3 DNA: TGCAGCGTTGCAGGGTTCGGGGAAAGAGACCAGCCCCAGCATTTT
CDR3 protein: CSVAGFGERDQPQHF

J gene: TRBJ2-7
D gene: -
V gene: TRBV7-6
clone size: -
CDR3 DNA: TGTGCCAGCAGCCCAGCGCTCGGTTACGAGCAGTACTTC
CDR3 protein: CASSPALGYEQYF

J gene: TRBJ1-1
D gene: -
V gene: TRBV13
clone size: -
CDR3 DNA: TGTGCCAGCAGCTTAGAGCCCCTTGTAGCTTTCTTT
CDR3 protein: CASSLEPLVAFF

J gene: TRBJ1-1
D gene: -
V gene: TRBV7-8
clone size: -
CDR3 DNA: TGTGCCAGCTGGTCCCGAGCGGGGAACACTGAAGCTTTCTTT
CDR3 protein: CASWSRAGNTEAFF

J gene: TRBJ2-3
D gene: -
V gene: TRBV11-1
clone size: -
CDR3 DNA: TGTGCCAGCAGCTCAGCGGGCCGGGATTACACAGATACGCAGTATTTT
CDR3 protein: CASSSAGRDYTDTQYF

J gene: TRBJ2-7
D gene: -
V gene: TRBV7-6
clone size: once
CDR3 DNA: TGTGCCAGCAGCTTAGAACGGGGGCTAGACGAGCAGTACTTC
CDR3 protein: CASSLERGLDEQYF

J gene: TRBJ2-7
D gene: TRBD1
V gene: TRBV4-1
clone size: -
CDR3 DNA: TGCGCCAGCAGCCAAGACGGCGGGACAGGGGCCTACGAGCAGTACTTC
CDR3 protein: CASSQDGGTGAYEQYF

J gene: TRBJ2-7
D gene: TRBD1
V gene: TRBV7-6
clone size: -
CDR3 DNA: TGTGCCAGCAGTTCGACAGGGGCTGGCGAGCAGTACTTC
CDR3 protein: CASSSTGAGEQYF

J gene: TRBJ2-3
D gene: -
V gene: TRBV7-8
clone size: -
CDR3 DNA: TGTGCCAGCAGCTTAGAGGGGGGCACAGATACGCAGTATTTT
CDR3 protein: CASSLEGGTDTQYF

J gene: TRBJ2-1
D gene: TRBD1
V gene: TRBV5-1
clone size: -
CDR3 DNA: TGCGCCAGCAGCTTGGACAGGGGTAATGAGCAGTTCTTC
CDR3 protein: CASSLDRGNEQFF

J gene: TRBJ1-4
D gene: -
V gene: TRBV6-6
clone size: -
CDR3 DNA: TGTGCCAGCACCGGACAGATAACTAATGAAAAACTGTTTTTT
CDR3 protein: CASTGQITNEKLFF

J gene: TRBJ1-1
D gene: TRBD1
V gene: TRBV2
clone size: -
CDR3 DNA: TGTGCCAGCAGTGAAGTGATGGGGACAGGGGACTCATTGAACACTGAAGCTTTCTTT
CDR3 protein: CASSEVMGTGDSLNTEAFF

J gene: TRBJ2-5
D gene: TRBD2
V gene: TRBV13
clone size: -
CDR3 DNA: TGTGCCAGCAGCCGGACTAGAGGGGTGGAGACCCAGTACTTC
CDR3 protein: CASSRTRGVETQYF

J gene: TRBJ2-5
D gene: -
V gene: TRBV5-1
clone size: -
CDR3 DNA: TGCGCCAGCAGACCCGAGGGAACGAGCCAAGAGACCCAGTACTTC
CDR3 protein: CASRPEGTSQETQYF

J gene: TRBJ2-7
D gene: -
V gene: TRBV14
clone size: -
CDR3 DNA: TGTGCCAGCAGCCGACTGGGAACCGGGACTGGCCCGGAGGACGAGCAGTACTTC
CDR3 protein: CASSRLGTGTGPEDEQYF

J gene: TRBJ2-1
D gene: -
V gene: TRBV9
clone size: -
CDR3 DNA: TGTGCCAGCAGCGTAGAGGGACAAATATACAATGAGCAGTTCTTC
CDR3 protein: CASSVEGQIYNEQFF

J gene: TRBJ1-1
D gene: -
V gene: TRBV9
clone size: -
CDR3 DNA: TGTGCCAGCAGCCCCCTCGGGGCGAACACTGAAGCTTTCTTT
CDR3 protein: CASSPLGANTEAFF

J gene: TRBJ2-7
D gene: -
V gene: TRBV11-2
clone size: -
CDR3 DNA: TGTGCCAGCAGCTTAGAGGGACTCATGAGGGCGGACTACGAGCAGTACTTC
CDR3 protein: CASSLEGLMRADYEQYF

J gene: TRBJ1-1
D gene: -
V gene: TRBV27
clone size: -
CDR3 DNA: TGTGCCAGCAGTAGCACGGGGCGAGCTGCTGAAGCTTTCTTT
CDR3 protein: CASSSTGRAAEAFF

J gene: TRBJ1-1
D gene: -
V gene: TRBV23-1
clone size: -
CDR3 DNA: TGCGCCAGCAGCCAGAGGACGAGGGGAAGGAACACTGAAGCTTTCTTT
CDR3 protein: CASSQRTRGRNTEAFF

J gene: TRBJ2-1
D gene: TRBD2
V gene: TRBV6-4
clone size: -
CDR3 DNA: TGTGCCAGCAGCCTCTGGGAGCGGGGGGGGTATGAGCAGTTCTTC
CDR3 protein: CASSLWERGGYEQFF

J gene: TRBJ2-7
D gene: TRBD1
V gene: TRBV5-6
clone size: -
CDR3 DNA: TGTGCCAGCAGCCCGCCCCCTAACAGGGGGCGACCCCACGAGCAGTACTTC
CDR3 protein: CASSPPPNRGRPHEQYF

J gene: TRBJ2-7
D gene: TRBD1
V gene: TRBV30
clone size: -
CDR3 DNA: TGTGCCTGGAACGACAGGGGGATCTCCTACGAGCAGTACTTC
CDR3 protein: CAWNDRGISYEQYF

J gene: TRBJ1-1
D gene: TRBD1
V gene: TRBV5-1
clone size: -
CDR3 DNA: TGCGCCAGCAGCTTGGCTGGGACAGGGGGTCCTGAAGCTTTCTTT
CDR3 protein: CASSLAGTGGPEAFF

J gene: TRBJ2-7
D gene: TRBD1
V gene: TRBV27
clone size: -
CDR3 DNA: TGTGCCAGCAGTTTAAAGAGGGGGCGTCAGGAGCAGTACTTC
CDR3 protein: CASSLKRGRQEQYF

J gene: TRBJ2-2
D gene: TRBD2
V gene: TRBV4-2
clone size: once
CDR3 DNA: TGTGCCAGCAGCCGGGGACTAGCGGGGGCCTCAGGGACCGGGGAGCTGTTTTTT
CDR3 protein: CASSRGLAGASGTGELFF

J gene: TRBJ1-4
D gene: -
V gene: TRBV7-9
clone size: -
CDR3 DNA: TGTGCCAGCAGCTCATCTACCCCCGTGTCTTCGGGGCTGTTTTTT
CDR3 protein: CASSSSTPVSSGLFF

J gene: TRBJ2-2
D gene: TRBD2
V gene: TRBV4-1
clone size: -
CDR3 DNA: TGCGCCGTAGGGGATCCAGCGGGGGAGAACACCGGGGAGCTGTTTTTT
CDR3 protein: CAVGDPAGENTGELFF

J gene: TRBJ2-7
D gene: -
V gene: TRBV30
clone size: -
CDR3 DNA: TGTGCCTGGATGCCAGACCCTTCCTACGAGCAGTACTTC
CDR3 protein: CAWMPDPSYEQYF

J gene: TRBJ1-1
D gene: -
V gene: TRBV28
clone size: -
CDR3 DNA: TGTGCCAGCAGTTGGACTGTGAACACTGAAGCTTTCTTT
CDR3 protein: CASSWTVNTEAFF

J gene: TRBJ2-7
D gene: TRBD1
V gene: TRBV27
clone size: -
CDR3 DNA: TGTGCCAGCAGTCTGGACAGGGGCCTCGAGCAGTACTTC
CDR3 protein: CASSLDRGLEQYF

J gene: TRBJ2-1
D gene: -
V gene: TRBV18
clone size: -
CDR3 DNA: TGTGCCAGCTCACCGCCAGTAGCCAACAATGAGCAGTTCTTC
CDR3 protein: CASSPPVANNEQFF

J gene: TRBJ2-7
D gene: -
V gene: TRBV25-1
clone size: -
CDR3 DNA: TGTGCCAGCAGTCGGCAGGATTCCTACGAGCAGTACTTC
CDR3 protein: CASSRQDSYEQYF

J gene: TRBJ1-2
D gene: -
V gene: TRBV19
clone size: -
CDR3 DNA: TGTGCCAGTAGTATAGGCACACGACGTGGCTACACCTTC
CDR3 protein: CASSIGTRRGYTF

J gene: TRBJ2-4
D gene: TRBD1
V gene: TRBV28
clone size: -
CDR3 DNA: TGTGCCAGCAGTTACTCGACAGGGCCGGGTCAGTACTTC
CDR3 protein: CASSYSTGPGQYF

J gene: TRBJ1-3
D gene: -
V gene: TRBV15
clone size: -
CDR3 DNA: TGTGCCACCAGCAGGGGTATTGGGGCGATTAACACCATATATTTT
CDR3 protein: CATSRGIGAINTIYF

J gene: TRBJ2-5
D gene: -
V gene: TRBV7-2
clone size: -
CDR3 DNA: TGTGCCAGCAGCTTAGGGGCAGGGGAAGAGACCCAGTACTTC
CDR3 protein: CASSLGAGEETQYF

J gene: TRBJ1-1
D gene: -
V gene: TRBV9
clone size: -
CDR3 DNA: TGTGCCAGCAGCCCCCGACAGGAGAGGAACACTGAAGCTTTCTTT
CDR3 protein: CASSPRQERNTEAFF

J gene: TRBJ2-1
D gene: TRBD2
V gene: TRBV19
clone size: -
CDR3 DNA: TGTGCCAGTAGCTTTGGACTAGCGGTCTACAATGAGCAGTTCTTC
CDR3 protein: CASSFGLAVYNEQFF

J gene: TRBJ1-1
D gene: -
V gene: TRBV7-9
clone size: -
CDR3 DNA: TGTGCCAGCAGCTTTACAACTGGGACCCCTGAAGCTTTCTTT
CDR3 protein: CASSFTTGTPEAFF

J gene: TRBJ1-5
D gene: -
V gene: TRBV27
clone size: -
CDR3 DNA: TGTGCCAGCAGTAATCAGCCCCAGCATTTT
CDR3 protein: CASSNQPQHF

J gene: TRBJ2-2
D gene: -
V gene: TRBV9
clone size: medium-sized
CDR3 DNA: TGTGCCAGCAGCGCGCATATAGCGAACACCGGGGAGCTGTTTTTT
CDR3 protein: CASSAHIANTGELFF

J gene: TRBJ2-5
D gene: TRBD1
V gene: TRBV5-5
clone size: -
CDR3 DNA: TGTGCCAGCAGCTTGGGACAGGGCTACCAAGAGACCCAGTACTTC
CDR3 protein: CASSLGQGYQETQYF

J gene: TRBJ1-1
D gene: -
V gene: TRBV6-5
clone size: -
CDR3 DNA: TGTGCCAGCAGTGAGGACACTGAAGCTTTCTTT
CDR3 protein: CASSEDTEAFF

J gene: TRBJ1-2
D gene: -
V gene: TRBV5-6
clone size: few
CDR3 DNA: TGTGCCAGCAGCTCGGAGGGCACCTATGGCTACACCTTC
CDR3 protein: CASSSEGTYGYTF